The following is a TCR beta chain sequence with its context. This sample was taken from a study of blood T cell repertoires in COVID-19. Background on the study: From T cells, B-cell-depleted T cells, or PBMCs came the material, which was cDNA or gDNA.

The assay was immunoSEQ multiplex PCR, and TCRdb's table has in-frame clones only and misses some. The data hold about 83,000 clones, with 88% observed a single time. CDR1 is MDHEN, CDR2 SYDVKM, per germline. The CDR3 is 15 amino acids. V shed 2 bases, J shed 7 bases, and the junction held 4 bases outside the gene matches. Input material: peripheral blood. The chain joins TRBV28 to TRBJ2-6; TRBD2 aligns across 8 bases. The sequence was collected from a human donor in a cohort sampled during active COVID-19. The CDR3 DNA follows: TGTGCCAGCAGTTTAACGGGAGGGAGCGCCAACGTCCTGACTTTC. This codes for CASSLTGGSANVLTF.